Shown below are 30 T cell receptor beta chains from a single sample sequenced in a study of cytomegalovirus exposure and HLA in healthy donors. Measured with immunoSEQ multiplex PCR; TCRdb has only the in-frame clones, and not every one. The sample yields roughly 350,000 clones, 86% seen once. Sample: PBMCs. The receptors were sampled from a woman younger than 30 in good health and CMV-seronegative.

This clone was seen just once. The CDR3 reads CASSLAGTPVLGANVLTF. The CDR3 DNA reads as TGCGCCAGCAGCTTGGCCGGGACACCCGTTCTCGGGGCCAACGTCCTGACTTTC. The rearrangement links TRBV5-1 to TRBJ2-6; D is possibly TRBD1 (6 bases). The CDR3 is 18 amino acids. Trimming removed 0 bases at V and 4 bases at J, with 17 bases between. CDR1 is SGHRS, CDR2 YFSETQ, per germline.

The V gene is TRBV29-1, the J gene TRBJ2-3; a possible D gene is TRBD2 (5 bases). Trimming took off 7 bases at V and 5 bases at J, with 10 bases between the two ends. CDR3 length: 11 residues. Germline V gene data show CDR1 as SQVTM and CDR2 as ANQGSEA. The CDR3 here is CSAGVGDTQYF. The DNA of the CDR3 is TGCAGCGCCGGGGTAGGAGATACGCAGTATTTT.

The V call is TRBV10-3, the J call TRBJ2-1, with D perhaps TRBD2 (6 bases). V gave up 0 bases and J gave up 0 bases, with 9 bases separating them. The CDR3 covers 16 residues. Germline lookup yields CDR1 ENHRY and CDR2 SYGVKD. CDR3 sequence: CAISESGGSSYNEQFF. As DNA, the CDR3 is TGTGCCATCAGTGAGTCTGGAGGGAGCTCCTACAATGAGCAGTTCTTC.

V gene TRBV4-2 combines with J gene TRBJ2-2; no clear D gene. CDR3 length: 16 residues. Trimming cost V 2 bases and J 7 bases, with 17 bases left between them. Looked up from germline, CDR1 is LGHNA and CDR2 is YNFKEQ. The DNA of the CDR3 is TGTGCCAGCAGCCAATCGGGTTGGGTAGGCGACGGGGAGCTGTTTTTT. Its protein is CASSQSGWVGDGELFF.

The chain uses TRBV11-3 and TRBJ2-2, with 13 bases aligning to TRBD2. The CDR3 is made up of 18 amino acids. Germline V gene lookup returns CDR1 SGHNT and CDR2 YENEEA. The junction had 11 bases not matched to a gene; V was cut back by 5 bases and J by 5 bases. The CDR3 region has the DNA TGTGCCAGCAGCCCCCTTGGACTAGCGGGAGTTGGGACCGGGGAGCTGTTTTTT. Translating gives CASSPLGLAGVGTGELFF.

The chain couples TRBV6-4 to TRBJ1-2, with D possibly being TRBD1 (5 bases). The CDR3 totals 14 residues. Trimming took 6 bases from V and 4 from J, leaving 15 bases between them. Germline V gene sequence: CDR1 MRHNA, CDR2 SNTAGT. DNA of the CDR3: TGTGCCAGCAGCCCAGGGATACGCGGCTATGGCTACACCTTC. Encoded protein: CASSPGIRGYGYTF.

This chain links TRBV28 with TRBJ1-2; 12 positions agree with TRBD1. V shed 6 bases, J shed 8 bases, and the junction held 16 bases outside the gene matches. Germline CDR1 MDHEN, CDR2 SYDVKM. The length of the CDR3 is 17 residues. The CDR3 nucleotides read TGTGCCAGCAGAGCCCCGGGACAGGGGGCGCTTCTCGACGGCTACACCTTC. As protein: CASRAPGQGALLDGYTF.

This chain links TRBV30 with TRBJ2-5, with a possible D match to TRBD2 (6 bases). Germline-derived CDR1 and CDR2 are GTSNPN and SVGIG (reference sequence). The CDR3 totals 13 residues. V lost 2 bases and J lost 1, with 8 bases in between. The DNA of the CDR3 is TGTGCCTGGAGTTGGGGGGTCCAAGAGACCCAGTACTTC. Encoded protein: CAWSWGVQETQYF.

This clone appeared a few times. The chain couples TRBV27 to TRBJ1-5, with D maybe TRBD1 (6 bases). The CDR3 is 14 amino acids. Between the trimmed V and J ends, which lost 5 bases and 9 bases, there was a span of 17 bases. CDR1 is MNHEY and CDR2 is SMNVEV in the germline V gene (reference sequence). CDR3 in amino acids: CASSGGAFPGPQHF. CDR3 DNA: TGTGCCAGCAGTGGGGGGGCGTTTCCGGGGCCCCAGCATTTT.

The genes are TRBV10-3 and TRBJ2-1; D is possibly TRBD2 (6 bases). CDR1 ENHRY and CDR2 SYGVKD come from the germline V gene. The CDR3 length is 14 residues. The germline V and J ends were trimmed by 10 bases and 7 bases, with 20 bases remaining between them. DNA of the CDR3: TGTGCCAGCCAGGATGGGAAGGGGAGGAATGAGCAGTTCTTC. It yields the protein CASQDGKGRNEQFF.

The chain employs TRBV7-2 and TRBJ1-2; unclear D gene. V was clipped by 1 base and J by 7 bases, with 13 bases between them. CDR1 SGHTA and CDR2 FQGNSA come from the germline V gene. The CDR3 contains 14 residues. CDR3 coding DNA: TGTGCCAGCAGCTTAGTTGTCGGGATAGGTGGCTACACCTTC. Translating gives CASSLVVGIGGYTF.

This rearrangement joins TRBV18 to TRBJ2-2; 7 bases align to TRBD1. The CDR3 contains 19 residues. V was pared by 7 bases and J by 3 bases, with 20 bases of the junction left unmatched. Germline V lookup: CDR1 KGHSH, CDR2 LQKENI. The CDR3 sequence: CASLPQAGGPQAHTGELFF. CDR3 coding DNA: TGTGCCAGCTTACCCCAGGCAGGGGGACCCCAGGCCCACACCGGGGAGCTGTTTTTT.

Points on this clone: Other DNA sequences in the same sample also yield this CDR3. The chain recombines TRBV15 with TRBJ2-5, with a tentative D call TRBD1 (6 bases). This CDR3 is built from 14 residues. V lost 0 bases, J lost 1 base, and 6 bases lay in between. Germline CDR1 reads LNHNV; CDR2 reads YYDKDF (reference sequence). CDR3 bases: TGTGCCACCAGCAGAGACAGGGGCCAAGAGACCCAGTACTTC. Amino acid sequence: CATSRDRGQETQYF.

This clone showed up just a few times. The chain is built from TRBV4-1 and TRBJ2-2; D might be TRBD2 (5 bases). Trimming pared 4 bases from V and 5 bases from J, leaving 8 bases between. The germline CDR1 and CDR2 sequences are MGHRA and YSYEKL. The CDR3 is 13 residues long. The CDR3 is CASSPRGTGELFF. Here the CDR3 DNA reads TGCGCCAGCAGCCCTCGGGGTACCGGGGAGCTGTTTTTT.

CDR3 nucleotides: TGTGCCAGTAGTATAGATGGAGGGGAAGGCTCCTACGAGCAGTACTTC. Its protein is CASSIDGGEGSYEQYF. The chain joins TRBV19 to TRBJ2-7, with D possibly TRBD2 on 6 matching bases. The length of the CDR3 is 16 residues. CDR1 is LNHDA, CDR2 SQIVND, per germline (reference sequence). Trimming pared 0 bases from V and 0 bases from J, leaving 12 bases between.

This clone was counted between two and nine times. The CDR3 DNA reads as TGTGCCAGCAGTGACTTCGGGGGTTCCTACGAGCAGTACTTC. Its protein product is CASSDFGGSYEQYF. The rearrangement uses TRBV6-1 and TRBJ2-7, with a weak D call TRBD2 (6 bases). Germline loops: CDR1 MNHNS, CDR2 SASEGT. The CDR3 has 14 amino acids. Trimming shortened V by 3 bases and J by 1 base, and 10 bases separated the two germline ends.

This sequence joins TRBV28 and TRBJ2-4; tentative D call: TRBD2 (7 bases). Germline V CDR1 and CDR2: MDHEN, SYDVKM. This CDR3 region has 14 residues. V was clipped by 6 bases and J by 6 bases, with 15 bases between them. The CDR3 protein is CASSLRGGLNIQYF. Written as DNA, the CDR3 is TGTGCCAGCAGCTTGAGGGGGGGCCTAAACATTCAGTACTTC. Filled out from reference TRBV28 and TRBJ2-4, the complete variable domain reads DVKVTQSSRYLVKRTGEKVFLECVQDMDHENMFWYRQDPGLGLRLIYFSYDVKMKEKGDIPEGYSVSREKKERFSLILESASTNQTSMYLCASSLRGGLNIQYFGAGTRLSVL.

The genes are TRBV5-1 and TRBJ1-3; TRBD1 matches 7 bases. Losses at the gene ends were 4 bases for V and 4 bases for J; bases not matched to a gene: 5. The CDR3 extends over 14 amino acids. CDR1 and CDR2 from the germline V gene are SGHRS and YFSETQ. DNA for the CDR3: TGCGCCAGCAGCGGAGGGACAGCCGGAAACACCATATATTTT. This gives the protein CASSGGTAGNTIYF.

This chain connects TRBV2 to TRBJ2-3; 10 bases are shared with TRBD2. V trimming: 5 bases; J trimming: 11 bases; junction bases outside the gene matches: 10. CDR3 length equals 14 residues. Germline CDR1 and CDR2: SNHLY and FYNNEI. In DNA form, the CDR3 reads TGTGCCAGCAGTCCTAGCGGGAGTTTATCGGGGCAGTATTTT. It specifies CASSPSGSLSGQYF. The full variable domain, rest sourced from reference TRBV2 and TRBJ2-3, is EPEVTQTPSHQVTQMGQEVILRCVPISNHLYFYWYRQILGQKVEFLVSFYNNEISEKSEIFDDQFSVERPDGSNFTLKIRSTKLEDSAMYFCASSPSGSLSGQYFGPGTRLTVL.

V gene TRBV27 combines with J gene TRBJ1-5; no clear D. CDR3 length: 15 residues. Germline assignment: CDR1 MNHEY and CDR2 SMNVEV (reference sequence). Deletions cut 7 bases from V and 1 base from J, with 14 bases between. CDR3 protein: CASTSKGRSNQPQHF. The CDR3 nucleotides read TGTGCCAGCACTTCAAAAGGCAGGAGCAATCAGCCCCAGCATTTT.

The chain has TRBV2 and TRBJ2-3, with unresolved D. V was shortened by 10 bases and J by 0 bases, with 23 bases between the two germline ends. There are 17 residues in the CDR3. Looked up from germline, CDR1 is SNHLY and CDR2 is FYNNEI. The CDR3 region has the DNA TGTGCCACCACCCTCCCCCCTGGGCAGCTAAGCACAGATACGCAGTATTTT. This encodes CATTLPPGQLSTDTQYF.

The chain recombines TRBV9 with TRBJ2-1, with a possible D match to TRBD2 (6 bases). The CDR3 runs to 17 residues. The germline CDR1 and CDR2 sequences are SGDLS and YYNGEE. Trimming cost V 1 base and J 7 bases, with 21 bases left between them. The CDR3 loop reads CASSVSGRGGTRNEQFF. The CDR3 DNA reads as TGTGCCAGCAGCGTATCGGGTCGGGGCGGGACGCGGAATGAGCAGTTCTTC.

V usage is TRBV19 and J usage is TRBJ2-3; D may be TRBD2 (6 bases). Germline CDR1 reads LNHDA; CDR2 reads SQIVND (reference sequence). Trimming pared 7 bases from V and 2 bases from J, leaving 10 bases between. The CDR3 runs to 13 residues. The CDR3 nucleotides are TGTGCCAGTACTCCGGGAGACACAGATACGCAGTATTTT. This codes for CASTPGDTDTQYF.

The V call is TRBV9, the J call TRBJ1-3; 10 bases fit TRBD1. In germline, CDR1 is SGDLS, CDR2 YYNGEE. V dropped 6 bases and J dropped 9; count of bases not matched to a gene: 12. This CDR3 region has 15 residues. The DNA for the CDR3 is TGTGCCAGCACCCCAGGGACAGGGGTACTCGGCACCATATATTTT. It is translated as CASTPGTGVLGTIYF. The whole variable domain, filled in from reference TRBV9 and TRBJ1-3, reads DSGVTQTPKHLITATGQRVTLRCSPRSGDLSVYWYQQSLDQGLQFLIQYYNGEERAKGNILERFSAQQFPDLHSELNLSSLELGDSALYFCASTPGTGVLGTIYFGEGSWLTVV.

This chain uses TRBV6-1 with TRBJ2-7, with 7 bases identical to TRBD2. CDR1 and CDR2 from the germline V gene are MNHNS and SASEGT. Trimming removed 4 bases from V and 3 bases from J; junction bases left unmatched: 9. The CDR3 consists of 15 residues. The CDR3 nucleotides are TGTGCCAGCAGTGTGGGGGGGGACTCCTTCTACGAGCAGTACTTC. It translates to CASSVGGDSFYEQYF.

The chain links TRBV25-1 to TRBJ2-1; TRBD1 might be the D (5 bases). The CDR3 has 14 amino acids. Germline lookup yields CDR1 MGHDK and CDR2 SYGVNS. Between the trimmed V and J ends, which lost 3 bases and 6 bases, there was a span of 12 bases. CDR3: CASSDLSGINEQFF. Here the CDR3 DNA reads TGTGCCAGCAGTGACTTATCAGGGATCAATGAGCAGTTCTTC.

The chain links TRBV27 to TRBJ2-7; D unresolved. Germline loops: CDR1 MNHEY, CDR2 SMNVEV (reference sequence). This CDR3 is 11 amino acids long. Trimming removed 5 bases from V and 5 bases from J, with 7 bases in between. DNA of the CDR3: TGTGCCAGCAGTAACTACGACGAGCAGTACTTC. The encoded protein is CASSNYDEQYF.

The chain recombines TRBV11-3 with TRBJ2-1; unclear D gene. CDR1 SGHNT and CDR2 YENEEA come from the germline V gene. Trimming removed 1 base from V and 7 bases from J, with 17 bases in between. There are 16 residues in the CDR3. Here the CDR3 reads CASSLGSRSPSNEQFF. CDR3 nucleotides: TGTGCCAGCAGCTTAGGGTCTCGGAGTCCCTCAAATGAGCAGTTCTTC.

The V and J genes are TRBV12-5 and TRBJ2-7; 10 bases align to TRBD1. The trim removed 5 bases at V and 2 bases at J, leaving 6 bases unmatched. The CDR3 extends over 15 amino acids. CDR1 is LGHNT and CDR2 is FRNRAP in the germline V gene. CDR3 nucleotide sequence: TGTGCTAGTGGTACGGACAGGGGGGTCCCCTACGAGCAGTACTTC. Its protein is CASGTDRGVPYEQYF.

The V and J genes are TRBV6-1 and TRBJ2-7, with 9 bases matching TRBD1. The CDR3 covers 13 residues. Germline CDR1 MNHNS, CDR2 SASEGT. The junction had 7 bases not matched to a gene; V was cut back by 7 bases and J by 6 bases. For the CDR3, the DNA is TGTGCCAGCAACACAGGGGGCCCGGGCGAGCAGTACTTC. It yields the protein CASNTGGPGEQYF.